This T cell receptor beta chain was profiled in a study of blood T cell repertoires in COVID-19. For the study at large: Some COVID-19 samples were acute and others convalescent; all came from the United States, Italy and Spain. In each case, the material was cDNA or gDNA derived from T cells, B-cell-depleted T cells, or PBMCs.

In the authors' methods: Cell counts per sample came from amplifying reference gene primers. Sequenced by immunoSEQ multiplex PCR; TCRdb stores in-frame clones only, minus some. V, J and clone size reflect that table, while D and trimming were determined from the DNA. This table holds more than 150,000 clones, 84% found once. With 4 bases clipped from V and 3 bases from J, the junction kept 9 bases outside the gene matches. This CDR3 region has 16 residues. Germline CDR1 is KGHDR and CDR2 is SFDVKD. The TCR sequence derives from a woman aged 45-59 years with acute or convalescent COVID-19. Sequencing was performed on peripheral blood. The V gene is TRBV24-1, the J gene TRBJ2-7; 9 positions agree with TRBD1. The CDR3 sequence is CATSDTGTGKVYEQYF. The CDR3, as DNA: TGTGCCACCAGTGACACCGGGACAGGGAAGGTCTACGAGCAGTACTTC.